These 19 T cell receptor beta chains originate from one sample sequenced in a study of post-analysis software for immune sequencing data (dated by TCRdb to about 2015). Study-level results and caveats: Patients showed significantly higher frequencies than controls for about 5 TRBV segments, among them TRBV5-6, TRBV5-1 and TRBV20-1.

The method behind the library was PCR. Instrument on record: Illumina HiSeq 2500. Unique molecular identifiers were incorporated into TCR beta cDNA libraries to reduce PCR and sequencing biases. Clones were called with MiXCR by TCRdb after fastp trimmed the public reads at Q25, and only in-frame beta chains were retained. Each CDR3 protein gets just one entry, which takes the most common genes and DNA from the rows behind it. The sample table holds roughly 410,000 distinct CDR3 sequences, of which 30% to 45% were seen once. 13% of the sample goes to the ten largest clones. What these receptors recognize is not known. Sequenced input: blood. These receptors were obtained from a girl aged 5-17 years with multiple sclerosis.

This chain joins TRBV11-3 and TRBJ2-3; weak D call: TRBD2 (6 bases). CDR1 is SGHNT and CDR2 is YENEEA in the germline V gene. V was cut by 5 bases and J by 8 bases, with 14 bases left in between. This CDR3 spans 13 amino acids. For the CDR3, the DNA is TGTGCCAGCAGCGGGACGGGGGTTGGTACGCAGTATTTT. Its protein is CASSGTGVGTQYF.

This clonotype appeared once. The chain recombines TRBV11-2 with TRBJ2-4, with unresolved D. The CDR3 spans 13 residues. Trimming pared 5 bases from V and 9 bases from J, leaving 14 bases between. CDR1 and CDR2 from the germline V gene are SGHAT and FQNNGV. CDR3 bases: TGTGCCAGCAGCCCCTTACCTATCGGCATTCAGTACTTC. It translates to CASSPLPIGIQYF.

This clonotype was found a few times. CDR3 in amino acids: CASSFFGQGADGYTF. The CDR3 region has the DNA TGTGCCAGCAGCTTCTTCGGACAGGGGGCGGATGGCTACACCTTC. J is TRBJ1-2 and V is TRBV11-2; 11 nucleotides match TRBD1. CDR1 is SGHAT and CDR2 is FQNNGV in the germline V gene. The length of the CDR3 is 15 residues. V dropped 3 bases and J dropped 6; count of bases not matched to a gene: 6.

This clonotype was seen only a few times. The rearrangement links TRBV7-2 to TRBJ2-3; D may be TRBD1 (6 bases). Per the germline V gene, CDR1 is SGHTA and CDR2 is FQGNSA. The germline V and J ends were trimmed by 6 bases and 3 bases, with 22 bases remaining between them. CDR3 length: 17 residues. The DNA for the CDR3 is TGTGCCAGCAGTCAAGATAGGCTAGCCACAGGGACAGATACGCAGTATTTT. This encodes CASSQDRLATGTDTQYF.

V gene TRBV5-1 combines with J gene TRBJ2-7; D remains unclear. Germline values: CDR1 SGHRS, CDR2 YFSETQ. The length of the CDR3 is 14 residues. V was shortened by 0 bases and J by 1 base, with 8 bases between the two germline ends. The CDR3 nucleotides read TGCGCCAGCAGCTTGGTTTCAGCGTCCTACGAGCAGTACTTC. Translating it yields CASSLVSASYEQYF.

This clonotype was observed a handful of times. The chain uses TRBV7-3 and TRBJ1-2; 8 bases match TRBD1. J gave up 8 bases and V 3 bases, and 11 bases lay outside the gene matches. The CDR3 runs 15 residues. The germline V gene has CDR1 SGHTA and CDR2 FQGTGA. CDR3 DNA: TGTGCCAGCAGCTTGACAGGGGAGAAGGTCTTCGGCTACACCTTC. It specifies CASSLTGEKVFGYTF.

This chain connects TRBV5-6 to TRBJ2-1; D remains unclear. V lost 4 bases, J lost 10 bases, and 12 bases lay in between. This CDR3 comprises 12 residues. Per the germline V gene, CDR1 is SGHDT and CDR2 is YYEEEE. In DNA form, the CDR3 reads TGTGCCAGCAGCCAGCAGGAAGGGGAGCAGTTCTTC. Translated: CASSQQEGEQFF.

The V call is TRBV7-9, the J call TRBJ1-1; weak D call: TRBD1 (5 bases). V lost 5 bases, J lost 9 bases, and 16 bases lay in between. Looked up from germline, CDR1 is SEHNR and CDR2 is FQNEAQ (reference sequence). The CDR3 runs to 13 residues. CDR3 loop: CASSPRGESQAFF. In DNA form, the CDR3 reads TGTGCCAGCAGCCCTAGAGGGGAGTCTCAAGCTTTCTTT.

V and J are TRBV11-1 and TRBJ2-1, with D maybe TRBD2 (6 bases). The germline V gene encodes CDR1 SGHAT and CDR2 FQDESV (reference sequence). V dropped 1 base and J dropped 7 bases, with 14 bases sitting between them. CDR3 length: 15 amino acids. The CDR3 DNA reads TGTGCCAGCAGCTTAGGTAACGACCGGGGGAATGAGCAGTTCTTC. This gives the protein CASSLGNDRGNEQFF.

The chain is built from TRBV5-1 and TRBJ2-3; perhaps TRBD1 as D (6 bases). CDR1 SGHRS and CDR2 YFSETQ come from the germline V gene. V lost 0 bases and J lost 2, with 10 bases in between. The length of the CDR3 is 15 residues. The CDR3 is CASSLGGQITDTQYF. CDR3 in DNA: TGCGCCAGCAGCTTGGGGGGGCAGATCACAGATACGCAGTATTTT.

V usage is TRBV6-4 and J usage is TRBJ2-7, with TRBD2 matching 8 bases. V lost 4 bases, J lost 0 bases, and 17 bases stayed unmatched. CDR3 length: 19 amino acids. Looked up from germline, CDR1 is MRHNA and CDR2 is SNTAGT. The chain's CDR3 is CASSGQAGAFLKSSYEQYF. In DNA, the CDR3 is TGTGCCAGCAGTGGTCAAGCGGGAGCTTTCCTGAAGAGCTCCTACGAGCAGTACTTC.

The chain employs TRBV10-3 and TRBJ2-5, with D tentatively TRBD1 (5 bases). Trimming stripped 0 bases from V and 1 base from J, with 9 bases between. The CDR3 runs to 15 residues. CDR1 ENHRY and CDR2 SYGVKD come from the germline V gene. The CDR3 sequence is CAISESRELQETQYF. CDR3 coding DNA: TGTGCCATCAGTGAGTCCAGGGAACTCCAAGAGACCCAGTACTTC.

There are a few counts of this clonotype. The CDR3 sequence is CASRPHSAYEQYF. In DNA, the CDR3 is TGTGCCAGCAGGCCTCACAGTGCCTACGAGCAGTACTTC. This chain uses TRBV12-3 or TRBV12-4 with TRBJ2-7; D remains unclear. The V end was cut by 6 bases, the J end by 2 bases, with 11 bases between. CDR3 length: 13 amino acids.

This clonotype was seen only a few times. DNA of the CDR3: TGCGCCAGCAGCCCACTAGCGGGGGACTCCTACGAGCAGTACTTC. It encodes CASSPLAGDSYEQYF. This chain joins TRBV5-1 and TRBJ2-7; 11 bases are a match to TRBD2. Germline lookup yields CDR1 SGHRS and CDR2 YFSETQ. V was clipped by 4 bases and J by 0 bases; unmatched bases: 3. The CDR3 runs to 15 residues.

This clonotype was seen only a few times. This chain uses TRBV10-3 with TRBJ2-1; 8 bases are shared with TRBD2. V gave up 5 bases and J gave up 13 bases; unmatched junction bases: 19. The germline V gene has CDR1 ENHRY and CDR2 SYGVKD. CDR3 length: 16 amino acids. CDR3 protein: CAISSDGRGGRGIQFF. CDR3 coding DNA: TGTGCCATCAGTTCAGATGGCCGGGGGGGCCGGGGAATCCAGTTCTTC.

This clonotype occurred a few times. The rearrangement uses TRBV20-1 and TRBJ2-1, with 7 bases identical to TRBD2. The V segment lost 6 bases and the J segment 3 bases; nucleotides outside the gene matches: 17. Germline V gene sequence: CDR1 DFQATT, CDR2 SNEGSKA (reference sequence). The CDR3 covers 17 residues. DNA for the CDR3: TGCAGTGCCAAACAACTTCCAGCGGGGACGGTCTACAATGAGCAGTTCTTC. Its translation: CSAKQLPAGTVYNEQFF.

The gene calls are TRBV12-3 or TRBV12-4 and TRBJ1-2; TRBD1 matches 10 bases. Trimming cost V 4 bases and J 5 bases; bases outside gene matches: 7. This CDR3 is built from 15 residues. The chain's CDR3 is CASSSGQGGSYGYTF. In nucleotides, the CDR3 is TGTGCCAGCAGTTCCGGACAGGGGGGAAGTTATGGCTACACCTTC.

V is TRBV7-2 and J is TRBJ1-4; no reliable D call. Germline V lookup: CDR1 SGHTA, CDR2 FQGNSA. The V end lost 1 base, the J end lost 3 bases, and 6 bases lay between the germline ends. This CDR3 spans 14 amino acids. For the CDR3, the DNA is TGTGCCAGCAGCTTAGACAATTCTAATGAAAAACTGTTTTTT. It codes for CASSLDNSNEKLFF.

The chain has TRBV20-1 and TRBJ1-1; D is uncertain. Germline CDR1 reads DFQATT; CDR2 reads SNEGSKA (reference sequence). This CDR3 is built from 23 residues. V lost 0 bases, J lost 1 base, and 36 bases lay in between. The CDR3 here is CSARDPRHSPAVSRGQRNTEAFF. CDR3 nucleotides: TGCAGTGCTAGAGATCCCCGCCACAGTCCAGCGGTCAGTCGAGGTCAACGGAACACTGAAGCTTTCTTT.